The next 25 T cell receptor beta chains were all read from a single sample in a study of response to subunit inactivated influenza vaccine. TCRdb re-called the RT-PCR reads with MiXCR, one entry per CDR3 protein. The sample contains more than 600,000 distinct CDR3 sequences, about 18% of which appear only once. The starting material was PBMCs from blood, obtained about 5 days after vaccination. These receptors all stem from a man in his fifties who received an inactivated influenza vaccine.

The chain uses TRBV29-1 and TRBJ2-7, with 10 positions matching TRBD2. CDR3 size: 14 residues. The V gene's germline CDR1 is SQVTM and CDR2 ANQGSEA. V was pared by 5 bases and J by 4 bases, with 8 bases of the junction left unmatched. The DNA of the CDR3 is TGCAGCGTTAGAGCGAAGCGGGAGGGGTACGAGCAGTACTTC. Protein: CSVRAKREGYEQYF.

This clonotype was seen a handful of times. The chain has TRBV7-9 and TRBJ1-6, with unresolved D. Trimming pared 5 bases from V and 9 bases from J, leaving 17 bases between. This CDR3 has 15 residues. Germline values: CDR1 SEHNR, CDR2 FQNEAQ (reference sequence). The CDR3 sequence: CASSPGLGSGSPLHF. DNA for the CDR3: TGTGCCAGCAGCCCCGGTTTGGGAAGTGGTTCACCCCTCCACTTT.

This clonotype occurred a few times. CDR3 in amino acids: CASTNPPAPEQYF. The CDR3 DNA reads TGTGCCAGCACGAACCCCCCAGCCCCCGAGCAGTACTTC. The rearrangement links TRBV6-1 to TRBJ2-7, with unresolved D. The germline V gene has CDR1 MNHNS and CDR2 SASEGT. This CDR3 spans 13 amino acids. V lost 7 bases and J lost 6, with 16 bases in between.

The chain links TRBV5-1 to TRBJ1-1, with TRBD1 matching over 7 bases. J was trimmed by 0 bases and V by 4 bases; bases with no gene match: 9. The length of the CDR3 is 16 residues. Per the germline V gene, CDR1 is SGHRS and CDR2 is YFSETQ. In nucleotides, the CDR3 is TGCGCCAGCAGCGACCGGGACAGATCTATGAACACTGAAGCTTTCTTT. This translates into CASSDRDRSMNTEAFF.

This clonotype occurred a few times. This chain joins TRBV5-4 and TRBJ2-7, with D possibly matching TRBD2 (6 bases). This CDR3 region has 15 residues. Germline CDR1 is SGHNT and CDR2 is YYREEE (reference sequence). The V end was cut by 0 bases, the J end by 3 bases, with 13 bases between. For the CDR3, the DNA is TGTGCCAGCAGCTTGGATAGGGACTTCGTCTACGAGCAGTACTTC. Translation: CASSLDRDFVYEQYF.

This clonotype was observed a handful of times. The genes are TRBV5-1 and TRBJ2-3, with TRBD2 identical over 13 bases. CDR1 and CDR2 from the germline V gene are SGHRS and YFSETQ. Trimming at V came to 1 base and at J to 6 bases, leaving 8 bases not matched to a gene. This CDR3 is built from 17 residues. This chain's CDR3 is CASSLSWTSGSWDTQYF. CDR3 coding DNA: TGCGCCAGCAGCTTGTCCTGGACTAGCGGGAGCTGGGATACGCAGTATTTT.

This clonotype appeared many times. The rearrangement links TRBV29-1 to TRBJ2-7; D unclear. CDR1 SQVTM and CDR2 ANQGSEA come from the germline V gene. The V and J ends lost 6 bases and 3 bases respectively, with 12 bases between them. This CDR3 region has 12 residues. Here the CDR3 DNA reads TGCAGCGTAGCCCCGAAGAACTACGAGCAGTACTTC. Protein: CSVAPKNYEQYF.

The V call is TRBV20-1, the J call TRBJ1-1, with a weak D call TRBD1 (5 bases). Trimming took 3 bases from V and 11 from J, leaving 13 bases between them. The CDR3 contains 11 residues. The germline gives CDR1 DFQATT, CDR2 SNEGSKA (reference sequence). CDR3 DNA: TGCAGTGCTAGTCCTGAGGGACGGGCTTTCTTT. Translated, it gives CSASPEGRAFF.

The gene calls are TRBV5-1 and TRBJ2-1; maybe TRBD2 (6 bases). Germline CDR1 SGHRS, CDR2 YFSETQ. The ends were cut back, 4 bases at V and 3 bases at J, with 17 bases in the middle. The CDR3 spans 16 residues. The CDR3 sequence is CASSSNRDFLYNEQFF. The CDR3 DNA sequence: TGCGCCAGCAGCAGTAACCGGGACTTTCTCTACAATGAGCAGTTCTTC.

This chain joins TRBV9 and TRBJ2-7; D is ambiguous. CDR3 length equals 14 residues. Germline loops: CDR1 SGDLS, CDR2 YYNGEE. V was pared by 4 bases and J by 1 base, with 12 bases between. The CDR3 reads CASSPRPSSYEQYF. Written as DNA, the CDR3 is TGTGCCAGCAGCCCGAGGCCGTCTTCCTACGAGCAGTACTTC.

A few counts support this clonotype. V gene TRBV4-3 combines with J gene TRBJ1-2; D perhaps matches TRBD1 (6 bases). V was trimmed by 0 bases and J by 7 bases, leaving 9 bases between them. Germline-derived CDR1 and CDR2 are LGHNA and YSLEER. This CDR3 has 13 amino acids. CDR3: CASSQEQGRGYTF. The CDR3 nucleotides read TGCGCCAGCAGCCAAGAACAGGGTCGTGGCTACACCTTC.

This clonotype occurred many times. The chain carries TRBV20-1 and TRBJ2-7; a weak D match, TRBD1 (6 bases). Germline V gives CDR1 DFQATT, CDR2 SNEGSKA (reference sequence). The CDR3 sequence is 13 residues long. The CDR3 region is CSVKGDTYYEQYF. The CDR3 DNA reads TGCAGCGTTAAAGGGGACACCTACTACGAGCAGTACTTC.

This clonotype occurred a few times. The gene calls are TRBV28 and TRBJ2-2, with D tentatively TRBD1 (5 bases). Germline V gene sequence: CDR1 MDHEN, CDR2 SYDVKM. V lost 10 bases, J lost 5 bases, and 14 bases lay in between. CDR3 length: 13 residues. The chain's CDR3 is CANQHQGTGELFF. The DNA of the CDR3 is TGTGCCAACCAGCACCAGGGAACCGGGGAGCTGTTTTTT.

This clonotype was counted between two and nine times. The chain couples TRBV5-5 to TRBJ2-1; TRBD2 aligns across 9 bases. Per germline, CDR1 SGHKS and CDR2 YYEKEE (reference sequence). Losses at the gene ends were 2 bases for V and 9 bases for J; bases not matched to a gene: 12. There are 16 residues in the CDR3. The DNA of the CDR3 is TGTGCCAGCAGCTTCAGTGTGTTAGCGGGGGTTGGTGAGCAGTTCTTC. As protein: CASSFSVLAGVGEQFF. Using reference TRBV5-5 and TRBJ2-1 for the parts outside the CDR3, the full variable domain is DAGVTQSPTHLIKTRGQQVTLRCSPISGHKSVSWYQQVLGQGPQFIFQYYEKEERGRGNFPDRFSARQFPNYSSELNVNALLLGDSALYLCASSFSVLAGVGEQFFGPGTRLTVL.

This clonotype was detected only a few times. V is TRBV7-2 and J is TRBJ2-7; TRBD1 or TRBD2 may be the D gene (5 bases each). The CDR3 covers 16 residues. Germline values: CDR1 SGHTA, CDR2 FQGNSA. V shed 5 bases and J shed 6 bases, with 23 bases lying between them. The CDR3 DNA reads TGTGCCAGCAGCCCCGAGGAGGCAGGGACGCGACTCGAGCAGTACTTC. It translates to CASSPEEAGTRLEQYF.

This clonotype was picked up many times. The chain carries TRBV29-1 and TRBJ2-3; 7 nucleotides line up with TRBD2. The J segment lost 6 bases and the V segment lost 7 bases, leaving 7 bases of the junction unmatched. Per germline, CDR1 SQVTM and CDR2 ANQGSEA. The length of the CDR3 is 12 residues. In DNA form, the CDR3 reads TGCAGCGCAGTGGGGCGGGGGGATACGCAGTATTTT. Its translation is CSAVGRGDTQYF.

This clonotype has a handful of counts. CDR3 DNA sequence: TGCAGTGCTAGGGAGGTCCGTACCGGGGAGCTGTTTTTT. Protein sequence: CSAREVRTGELFF. The chain couples TRBV20-1 to TRBJ2-2, with D possibly being TRBD2 (5 bases). V lost 3 bases and J 5 bases, leaving 10 bases between the germline ends. The CDR3 sequence is 13 residues long. The V gene's germline CDR1 is DFQATT and CDR2 SNEGSKA (reference sequence).

This clonotype was counted between two and nine times. The chain is built from TRBV15 and TRBJ2-7, with 11 positions matching TRBD2. The trim removed 0 bases at V and 6 bases at J, leaving 4 bases unmatched. Germline lookup yields CDR1 LNHNV and CDR2 YYDKDF (reference sequence). This CDR3 has 15 amino acids. The CDR3 coding sequence is TGTGCCACCAGCAGAGATAGCGGGAGGGCCTCCGAGCAGTACTTC. Protein sequence: CATSRDSGRASEQYF.

The V gene is TRBV18, the J gene TRBJ2-6; 7 positions agree with TRBD1. This CDR3 has 17 residues. Germline V gene data show CDR1 as KGHSH and CDR2 as LQKENI. V was clipped by 3 bases and J by 0 bases; unmatched bases: 5. The chain's CDR3 is CASSPGQISSGANVLTF. CDR3 bases: TGTGCCAGCTCACCGGGACAGATCTCCTCTGGGGCCAACGTCCTGACTTTC.

The chain links TRBV28 to TRBJ2-7, with TRBD1 matching 9 bases. With V trimmed by 4 bases and J by 5 bases, 9 bases remained unmatched. CDR3 length equals 15 residues. Germline V lookup: CDR1 MDHEN, CDR2 SYDVKM. The CDR3 DNA reads as TGTGCCAGCAGTTCACATTACAGGGGGCAGGACGAGCAGTACTTC. Amino acid sequence: CASSSHYRGQDEQYF. The complete variable domain, with remaining parts taken from reference TRBV28 and TRBJ2-7, reads DVKVTQSSRYLVKRTGEKVFLECVQDMDHENMFWYRQDPGLGLRLIYFSYDVKMKEKGDIPEGYSVSREKKERFSLILESASTNQTSMYLCASSSHYRGQDEQYFGPGTRLTVT.

J is TRBJ2-5 and V is TRBV3-1; the D gene could be TRBD1 or TRBD2 (5 bases each). V gave up 4 bases and J gave up 7 bases, with 16 bases separating them. In germline, CDR1 is LGHDT, CDR2 YNNKEL (reference sequence). The CDR3 totals 14 residues. This CDR3 reads CASSPNLGVGTQYF. The CDR3 DNA reads TGTGCCAGCAGCCCCAATCTGGGGGTCGGGACCCAGTACTTC.

The chain joins TRBV20-1 to TRBJ2-1, with D tentatively TRBD2 (6 bases). V dropped 3 bases and J dropped 13 bases, with 10 bases sitting between them. Germline-derived CDR1 and CDR2 are DFQATT and SNEGSKA (reference sequence). CDR3 length equals 10 residues. The CDR3 bases are TGCAGTGCTAGGAGGGACTTTCAGTTCTTC. Translation: CSARRDFQFF.

The chain combines TRBV28 with TRBJ2-3; D is undetermined. The length of the CDR3 is 14 residues. The ends were cut back, 3 bases at V and 3 bases at J, with 10 bases in the middle. CDR1 is MDHEN and CDR2 is SYDVKM in the germline V gene. The CDR3, as DNA: TGTGCCAGCAGTTTTCAGGTGGGAACAGATACGCAGTATTTT. Translated, it gives CASSFQVGTDTQYF. The full variable domain, in which reference TRBV28 and TRBJ2-3 provide the parts outside the CDR3, is DVKVTQSSRYLVKRTGEKVFLECVQDMDHENMFWYRQDPGLGLRLIYFSYDVKMKEKGDIPEGYSVSREKKERFSLILESASTNQTSMYLCASSFQVGTDTQYFGPGTRLTVL.

The genes are TRBV4-2 and TRBJ2-1, with 11 bases matching TRBD2. This CDR3 contains 16 residues. Germline CDR1 is LGHNA and CDR2 is YNFKEQ. V lost 3 bases to trimming and J lost 3 bases; unmatched junction nucleotides: 4. CDR3 sequence reads: CASSQGTSGSYNEQFF. The CDR3 DNA is TGTGCCAGCAGCCAGGGGACTAGCGGAAGCTACAATGAGCAGTTCTTC.

Written as DNA, the CDR3 is TGCGCCAGCAGCTTCCGGACAGGCACAGGGGATGAGCAGTTCTTC. Protein product: CASSFRTGTGDEQFF. The chain couples TRBV5-1 to TRBJ2-1; TRBD1 agrees at 7 bases. CDR1 and CDR2 from the germline V gene are SGHRS and YFSETQ. This CDR3 spans 15 amino acids. The J segment lost 8 bases and the V segment lost 2 bases, leaving 10 bases of the junction unmatched. Based on the CDR3 plus reference TRBV5-1 and TRBJ2-1, the full variable domain is KAGVTQTPRYLIKTRGQQVTLSCSPISGHRSVSWYQQTPGQGLQFLFEYFSETQRNKGNFPGRFSGRQFSNSRSEMNVSTLELGDSALYLCASSFRTGTGDEQFFGPGTRLTVL.